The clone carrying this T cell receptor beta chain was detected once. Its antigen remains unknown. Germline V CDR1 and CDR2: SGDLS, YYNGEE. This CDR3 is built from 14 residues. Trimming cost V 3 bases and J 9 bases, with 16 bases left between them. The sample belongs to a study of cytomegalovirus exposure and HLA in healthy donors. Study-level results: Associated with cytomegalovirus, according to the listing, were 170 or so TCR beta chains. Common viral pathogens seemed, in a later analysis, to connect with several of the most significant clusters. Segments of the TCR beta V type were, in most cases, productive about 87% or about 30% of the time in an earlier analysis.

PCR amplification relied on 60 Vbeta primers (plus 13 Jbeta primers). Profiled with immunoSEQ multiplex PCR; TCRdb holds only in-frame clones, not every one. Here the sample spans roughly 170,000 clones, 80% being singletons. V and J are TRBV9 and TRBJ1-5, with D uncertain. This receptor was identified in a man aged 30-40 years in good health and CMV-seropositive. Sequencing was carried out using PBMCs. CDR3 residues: CASSALREGRPQHF. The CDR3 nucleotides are TGTGCCAGCAGCGCCCTGAGGGAAGGGAGGCCCCAGCATTTT. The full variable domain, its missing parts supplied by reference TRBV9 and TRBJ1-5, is DSGVTQTPKHLITATGQRVTLRCSPRSGDLSVYWYQQSLDQGLQFLIQYYNGEERAKGNILERFSAQQFPDLHSELNLSSLELGDSALYFCASSALREGRPQHFGDGTRLSIL.